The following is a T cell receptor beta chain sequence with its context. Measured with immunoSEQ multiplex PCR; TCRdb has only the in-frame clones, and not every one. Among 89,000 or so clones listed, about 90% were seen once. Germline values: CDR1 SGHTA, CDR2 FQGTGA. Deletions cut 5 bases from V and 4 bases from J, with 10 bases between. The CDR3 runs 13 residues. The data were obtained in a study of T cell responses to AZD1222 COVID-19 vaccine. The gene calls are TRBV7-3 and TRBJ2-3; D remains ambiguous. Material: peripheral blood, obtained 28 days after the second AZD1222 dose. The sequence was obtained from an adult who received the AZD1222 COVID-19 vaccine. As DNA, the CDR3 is TGTGCCAGCAGCGATGGGCTAGCAGATACGCAGTATTTT. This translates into CASSDGLADTQYF.